The 29 T cell receptor beta chains reported below all come from one sample, sequenced in a study of cytomegalovirus exposure and HLA in healthy donors. Method: immunoSEQ multiplex PCR; TCRdb's copy keeps in-frame clones and lacks some. The sample holds around 350,000 clones, roughly 85% seen once. Sequenced material: PBMCs. The receptor set was obtained from a woman under 30 in good health and CMV-seronegative.

In this sample, this clone turned up a few times. This sequence joins TRBV6-5 and TRBJ2-7, with TRBD1 as a possible D gene (6 bases). With 0 bases removed from V and 9 bases from J, the gap between germline ends came to 12 bases. The CDR3 has 13 amino acids. Germline CDR1 reads MNHEY; CDR2 reads SVGAGI. The chain's CDR3 is CASSYSNRAAQYF. As DNA, the CDR3 is TGTGCCAGCAGTTACTCGAACAGGGCGGCGCAGTACTTC.

V is TRBV6-1 and J is TRBJ2-7; no reliable D call. The CDR3 covers 12 residues. V shed 3 bases and J shed 0 bases, with 3 bases lying between them. The germline V gene encodes CDR1 MNHNS and CDR2 SASEGT. CDR3 coding DNA: TGTGCCAGCAGTGACAACTCCTACGAGCAGTACTTC. Translation gives CASSDNSYEQYF.

The V gene is TRBV15, the J gene TRBJ2-1; 10 positions agree with TRBD2. This CDR3 is 17 amino acids long. Germline V gives CDR1 LNHNV, CDR2 YYDKDF (reference sequence). J was trimmed by 3 bases and V by 2 bases; bases with no gene match: 7. The CDR3 DNA reads as TGTGCCACCAGCAGACCTAAGCGGGAGGGCCTCTACAATGAGCAGTTCTTC. Its translation is CATSRPKREGLYNEQFF.

V and J are TRBV19 and TRBJ2-1; TRBD1 is a possible D gene (5 bases). Trimming pared 3 bases from V and 5 bases from J, leaving 11 bases between. Germline CDR1 LNHDA, CDR2 SQIVND (reference sequence). The CDR3 consists of 14 residues. CDR3 in DNA: TGTGCCAGTAGTATTACCGACAGTGACAATGAGCAGTTCTTC. It is translated as CASSITDSDNEQFF.

In nucleotides, the CDR3 is TGTGCCAGCAGTAACCTTAGGGGGAGCGCAGATACGCAGTATTTT. Encoded protein: CASSNLRGSADTQYF. The chain uses TRBV27 and TRBJ2-3; TRBD1 might be the D (6 bases). Trimming took 5 bases from V and 4 from J, leaving 16 bases between them. The CDR3 contains 15 residues. Germline V gene lookup returns CDR1 MNHEY and CDR2 SMNVEV (reference sequence).

The rearrangement uses TRBV5-6 and TRBJ2-1; a weak D match, TRBD2 (5 bases). CDR1 is SGHDT, CDR2 YYEEEE, per germline. V was shortened by 4 bases and J by 3 bases, with 23 bases between the two germline ends. The CDR3 is made up of 18 amino acids. The CDR3 coding sequence is TGTGCCAGCAGCCGAGGGCCCTCCGGTTTCGAGAGCTACAATGAGCAGTTCTTC. Its protein product is CASSRGPSGFESYNEQFF.

The rearrangement joins TRBV7-9 to TRBJ2-3, with 7 bases fitting TRBD2. V lost 5 bases, J lost 3 bases, and 5 bases stayed unmatched. There are 14 residues in the CDR3. Germline loops: CDR1 SEHNR, CDR2 FQNEAQ (reference sequence). CDR3 in amino acids: CASSTGDYTDTQYF. The CDR3 DNA sequence: TGTGCCAGCAGCACGGGGGACTATACAGATACGCAGTATTTT.

The chain recombines TRBV18 with TRBJ2-3; no reliable D call. V was pared by 2 bases and J by 2 bases, with 2 bases between. Germline V lookup: CDR1 KGHSH, CDR2 LQKENI. The CDR3 consists of 12 residues. In DNA, the CDR3 is TGTGCCAGCTCACCATACACAGATACGCAGTATTTT. Protein product: CASSPYTDTQYF.

V and J are TRBV2 and TRBJ2-5; TRBD1 matches at 9 bases. V was pared by 5 bases and J by 2 bases, with 6 bases of the junction left unmatched. The CDR3 sequence is 15 residues long. Germline CDR1 SNHLY, CDR2 FYNNEI. CDR3 sequence (DNA): TGTGCCAGCAGTAGTGGGACAGGGAGGCAAGAGACCCAGTACTTC. This gives the protein CASSSGTGRQETQYF.

The rearrangement links TRBV28 to TRBJ2-6, with 7 bases aligning to TRBD1. This CDR3 is built from 15 residues. After removal of 5 bases from V and 2 bases from J, the junction contained 3 bases not matched to a gene. Per germline, CDR1 MDHEN and CDR2 SYDVKM. The CDR3 spells CASSIQGTGANVLTF. CDR3 in DNA: TGTGCCAGCAGTATACAGGGGACTGGGGCCAACGTCCTGACTTTC.

The chain joins TRBV5-5 to TRBJ1-2, with 7 bases fitting TRBD1. This CDR3 has 14 amino acids. The V gene's germline CDR1 is SGHKS and CDR2 YYEKEE (reference sequence). The junction had 8 bases not matched to a gene; V was cut back by 5 bases and J by 4 bases. CDR3 amino acids: CASSRPGDSYGYTF. The CDR3 DNA reads as TGTGCCAGCAGTCGGCCGGGGGACAGCTATGGCTACACCTTC.

This clone was seen only once. The chain is built from TRBV28 and TRBJ2-7; TRBD1 aligns across 7 bases. Trimming took 6 bases from V and 6 from J; bases not matched to a gene: 8. In germline, CDR1 is MDHEN, CDR2 SYDVKM. The CDR3 loop spans 13 amino acids. This chain's CDR3 is CASRDLTGPEQYF. The CDR3 DNA reads as TGTGCCAGCAGAGACTTGACAGGGCCCGAGCAGTACTTC.

This clone was detected once. V gene TRBV7-9 combines with J gene TRBJ1-2; unclear D gene. Trimming shortened V by 7 bases and J by 5 bases, and 20 bases separated the two germline ends. The CDR3 spans 15 residues. Per the germline V gene, CDR1 is SEHNR and CDR2 is FQNEAQ (reference sequence). Here the CDR3 DNA reads TGTGCCAGCAACCGTCTAGAGGGAGGAGGATATGGCTACACCTTC. As protein: CASNRLEGGGYGYTF.

CDR3 sequence reads: CAWSLAAIQETQYF. The DNA of the CDR3 is TGTGCCTGGAGTCTAGCGGCAATACAAGAGACCCAGTACTTC. V gene TRBV30 combines with J gene TRBJ2-5; 7 bases line up with TRBD2. The length of the CDR3 is 14 residues. Germline CDR1 is GTSNPN and CDR2 is SVGIG (reference sequence). Germline trimming cut 2 bases from V and 2 bases from J; bases unmatched to any gene: 5.

This chain connects TRBV11-3 to TRBJ2-7; 7 positions agree with TRBD2. The CDR3 extends over 13 amino acids. After removal of 5 bases from V and 3 bases from J, the junction contained 4 bases not matched to a gene. Germline V gives CDR1 SGHNT, CDR2 YENEEA. CDR3 amino acids: CASSSGTIYEQYF. The DNA of the CDR3 is TGTGCCAGCAGCAGCGGGACGATCTACGAGCAGTACTTC.

This chain connects TRBV7-9 to TRBJ1-2; D possibly corresponds to TRBD1 (5 bases). This CDR3 spans 14 amino acids. Germline V gene lookup returns CDR1 SEHNR and CDR2 FQNEAQ (reference sequence). Between the trimmed V and J ends, which lost 3 bases and 3 bases, there was a span of 11 bases. The CDR3 DNA reads TGTGCCAGCAGCTTGTCAGGGAACCACTATGGCTACACCTTC. Translation: CASSLSGNHYGYTF.

J is TRBJ1-5 and V is TRBV19; TRBD1 might be the D (6 bases). In germline, CDR1 is LNHDA, CDR2 SQIVND (reference sequence). CDR3 length: 14 amino acids. Trimming pared 5 bases from V and 6 bases from J, leaving 14 bases between. CDR3 in amino acids: CASSFGQRGQPQHF. The CDR3 bases are TGTGCCAGTAGTTTCGGACAGAGGGGTCAGCCCCAGCATTTT. Combining the CDR3 with reference TRBV19 and TRBJ1-5 gives the whole variable domain DGGITQSPKYLFRKEGQNVTLSCEQNLNHDAMYWYRQDPGQGLRLIYYSQIVNDFQKGDIAEGYSVSREKKESFPLTVTSAQKNPTAFYLCASSFGQRGQPQHFGDGTRLSIL.

This chain joins TRBV4-1 and TRBJ2-7; TRBD2 might be the D (5 bases). CDR3 length equals 16 residues. The V end was cut by 2 bases, the J end by 2 bases, with 16 bases between. Looked up from germline, CDR1 is MGHRA and CDR2 is YSYEKL. The CDR3 reads CASSQSGLPPTYEQYF. CDR3 nucleotide sequence: TGCGCCAGCAGCCAAAGCGGCCTACCTCCCACCTACGAGCAGTACTTC.

The chain links TRBV5-1 to TRBJ2-1; 8 positions agree with TRBD1. J gave up 8 bases and V 1 base, and 8 bases lay outside the gene matches. The CDR3 runs to 15 residues. Germline V gene sequence: CDR1 SGHRS, CDR2 YFSETQ. CDR3 coding DNA: TGCGCCAGCAGCTTGTTGGGACAGGTTGTCGATGAGCAGTTCTTC. Translating it yields CASSLLGQVVDEQFF.

The chain links TRBV23-1 to TRBJ1-2; D gene unclear. TRBV23-1 is an ORF, with its function uncertain. Trimming left V 2 bases short and J 3 bases short, with 19 bases between. CDR3 size: 17 residues. CDR3 region: CASSQRAGLGLDYGYTF. CDR3 sequence (DNA): TGCGCCAGCAGTCAAAGGGCGGGCCTTGGCCTAGACTATGGCTACACCTTC.

As to this clone: Other nucleotide sequences from this sample produce the same CDR3. This chain links TRBV9 with TRBJ2-1, with D possibly TRBD2 on 6 matching bases. The germline V and J ends were trimmed by 0 bases and 4 bases, with 11 bases remaining between them. The CDR3 covers 15 residues. Germline CDR1 is SGDLS and CDR2 is YYNGEE. For the CDR3, the DNA is TGTGCCAGCAGCGTAGATAGCGGCCCTTACAATGAGCAGTTCTTC. Translating it yields CASSVDSGPYNEQFF.

The chain has TRBV5-4 and TRBJ1-2, with D tentatively TRBD1 (6 bases). This CDR3 region has 12 residues. V lost 9 bases and J lost 8, with 17 bases in between. The germline V gene has CDR1 SGHNT and CDR2 YYREEE (reference sequence). The CDR3: CATWGGAGGYTF. DNA of the CDR3: TGTGCCACCTGGGGGGGGGCTGGAGGCTACACCTTC.

The chain uses TRBV7-7 and TRBJ2-2; 7 positions match TRBD2. The CDR3 sequence is 14 residues long. The J segment lost 7 bases and the V segment lost 5 bases, leaving 7 bases of the junction unmatched. Germline CDR1 is SSHAT and CDR2 is FNYEAQ (reference sequence). The CDR3 here is CASSPGGTGGELFF. The CDR3 DNA sequence: TGTGCCAGCAGCCCGGGGGGTACAGGCGGGGAGCTGTTTTTT. The whole variable domain, remainder taken from reference TRBV7-7 and TRBJ2-2, is GAGVSQSPRYKVTKRGQDVTLRCDPISSHATLYWYQQALGQGPEFLTYFNYEAQPDKSGLPSDRFSAERPEGSISTLTIQRTEQRDSAMYRCASSPGGTGGELFFGEGSRLTVL.

The rearrangement links TRBV7-8 to TRBJ2-1; 15 bases match TRBD2. The V and J ends lost 6 bases and 6 bases, in that order; junction bases with no gene match: 6. Germline CDR1 and CDR2: SGHVS and FQNEAQ. This CDR3 has 16 amino acids. In DNA, the CDR3 is TGTGCCAGCAGGGATTGGACTAGCGGGGGGGTCAATGAGCAGTTCTTC. It specifies CASRDWTSGGVNEQFF.

This clone is a singleton in its sample. The V call is TRBV2, the J call TRBJ1-1; D is unclear. The CDR3 consists of 12 residues. Trimming left V 7 bases short and J 2 bases short, with 8 bases between. Looked up from germline, CDR1 is SNHLY and CDR2 is FYNNEI. The CDR3 sequence is CASTPLNTEAFF. For the CDR3, the DNA is TGTGCCAGCACCCCCCTAAACACTGAAGCTTTCTTT.

The rearrangement uses TRBV15 and TRBJ2-1, with D maybe TRBD2 (5 bases). This CDR3 region has 14 residues. CDR1 and CDR2 (germline): LNHNV, YYDKDF (reference sequence). V was trimmed by 1 base and J by 7 bases, leaving 11 bases between them. The chain's CDR3 is CATSRARTGNEQFF. CDR3 nucleotides: TGTGCCACCAGCAGAGCCAGGACGGGAAATGAGCAGTTCTTC.

The chain combines TRBV9 with TRBJ2-5; 8 nucleotides align to TRBD1. The germline V gene has CDR1 SGDLS and CDR2 YYNGEE. J gave up 5 bases and V 2 bases, and 8 bases lay outside the gene matches. The CDR3 covers 15 residues. The DNA for the CDR3 is TGTGCCAGCAGCGTTGACAGGGGAGTAGAGGAGACCCAGTACTTC. Translated, it gives CASSVDRGVEETQYF.

A word on this clone: The conserved phenylalanine or tryptophan normally closing the CDR3 is absent here, so this likely arose from a read error. The DNA is left out, because the CDR3 cannot be placed on it with certainty; the CDR3 is given as TCRdb lists it. V usage is TRBV7-8 and J usage is TRBJ2-3; no check of the table's D call, TRBD2, against the DNA was made. Germline V gene data show CDR1 as SGHVS and CDR2 as FQNEAQ. Inclusive of both ends, the CDR3 amounts to 9 amino acids. The CDR3 loop reads CASSPSLLR.

The gene calls are TRBV27 and TRBJ2-3, with 7 positions matching TRBD2. The CDR3 loop spans 15 amino acids. Germline lookup yields CDR1 MNHEY and CDR2 SMNVEV (reference sequence). Unmatched junction bases numbered 5, after V lost 3 bases and J lost 2 bases. The CDR3 coding sequence is TGTGCCAGCAGTTTCGGCGGGGGAGCCACAGATACGCAGTATTTT. Its protein product is CASSFGGGATDTQYF.